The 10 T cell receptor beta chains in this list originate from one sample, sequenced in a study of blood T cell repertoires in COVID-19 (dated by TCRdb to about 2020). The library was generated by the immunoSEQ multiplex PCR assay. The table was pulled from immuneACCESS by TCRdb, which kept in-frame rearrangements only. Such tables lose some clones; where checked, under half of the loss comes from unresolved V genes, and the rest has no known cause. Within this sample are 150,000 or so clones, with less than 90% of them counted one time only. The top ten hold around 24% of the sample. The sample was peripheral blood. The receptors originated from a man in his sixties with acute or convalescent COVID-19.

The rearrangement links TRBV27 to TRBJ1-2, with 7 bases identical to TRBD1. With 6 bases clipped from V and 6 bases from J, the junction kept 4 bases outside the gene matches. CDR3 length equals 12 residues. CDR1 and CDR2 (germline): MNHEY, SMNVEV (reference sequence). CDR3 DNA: TGTGCCAGCAGCCAGGGGGGCGATGGCTACACCTTC. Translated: CASSQGGDGYTF.

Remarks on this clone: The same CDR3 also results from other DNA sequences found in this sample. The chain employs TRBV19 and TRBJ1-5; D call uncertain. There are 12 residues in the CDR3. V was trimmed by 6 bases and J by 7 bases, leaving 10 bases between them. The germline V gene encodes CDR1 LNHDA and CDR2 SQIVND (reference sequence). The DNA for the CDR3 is TGTGCCAGTAGCGGGGTTGGGCAGCCCCAGCATTTT. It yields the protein CASSGVGQPQHF.

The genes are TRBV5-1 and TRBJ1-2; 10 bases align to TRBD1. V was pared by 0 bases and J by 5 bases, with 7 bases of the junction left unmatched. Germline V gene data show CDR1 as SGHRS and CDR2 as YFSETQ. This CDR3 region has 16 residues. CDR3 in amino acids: CASSLGSTGGRYGYTF. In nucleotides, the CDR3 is TGCGCCAGCAGCTTGGGGTCGACAGGGGGCAGGTATGGCTACACCTTC.

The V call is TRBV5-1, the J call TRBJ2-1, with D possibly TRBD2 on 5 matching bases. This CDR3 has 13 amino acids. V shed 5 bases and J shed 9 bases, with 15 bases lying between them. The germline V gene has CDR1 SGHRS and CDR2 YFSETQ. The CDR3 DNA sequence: TGCGCCAGCAGTCAAACTAGTTTGGCTGAGCAGTTCTTC. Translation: CASSQTSLAEQFF.

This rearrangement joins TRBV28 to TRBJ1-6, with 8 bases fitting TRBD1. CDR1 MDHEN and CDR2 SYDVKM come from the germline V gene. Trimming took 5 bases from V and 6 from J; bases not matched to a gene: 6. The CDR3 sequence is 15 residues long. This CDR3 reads CASSPRQGSNSPLHF. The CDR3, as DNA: TGTGCCAGCAGTCCCAGACAGGGGAGTAATTCACCCCTCCACTTT.

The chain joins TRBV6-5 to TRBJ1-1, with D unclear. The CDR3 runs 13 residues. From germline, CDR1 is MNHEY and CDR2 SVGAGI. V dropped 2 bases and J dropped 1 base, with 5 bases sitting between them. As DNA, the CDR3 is TGTGCCAGCAGTTACCCGGGGAACACTGAAGCTTTCTTT. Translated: CASSYPGNTEAFF.

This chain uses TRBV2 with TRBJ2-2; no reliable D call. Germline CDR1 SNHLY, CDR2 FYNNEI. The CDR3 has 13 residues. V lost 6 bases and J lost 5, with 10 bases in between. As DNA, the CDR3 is TGTGCCAGCAGGGCCCGTTTAACCGGGGAGCTGTTTTTT. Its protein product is CASRARLTGELFF.

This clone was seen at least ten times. CDR3 loop: CASSGGTAGRTDV. As DNA, the CDR3 is TGTGCCAGCAGCGGTGGGACAGCGGGTCGGACGGACGTC. This chain uses TRBV7-9 with TRBJ2-7, with D perhaps matching TRBD1 (7 bases). Germline CDR1 is SEHNR and CDR2 is FQNEAQ (reference sequence). The CDR3 extends over 13 amino acids.

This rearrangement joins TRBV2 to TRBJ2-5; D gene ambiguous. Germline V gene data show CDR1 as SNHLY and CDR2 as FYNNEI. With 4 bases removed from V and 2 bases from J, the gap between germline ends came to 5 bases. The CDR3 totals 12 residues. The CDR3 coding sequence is TGTGCCAGCAGTGGTAGACAAGAGACCCAGTACTTC. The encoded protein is CASSGRQETQYF.

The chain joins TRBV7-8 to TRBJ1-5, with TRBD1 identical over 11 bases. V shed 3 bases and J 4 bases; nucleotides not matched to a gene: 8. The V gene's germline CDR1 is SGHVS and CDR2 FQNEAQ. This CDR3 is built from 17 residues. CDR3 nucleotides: TGTGCCAGCAGCTTGGGACAGGGGGTCGGGGGAAATCAGCCCCAGCATTTT. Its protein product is CASSLGQGVGGNQPQHF.